Below are 28 T cell receptor beta chains sequenced from a single sample in a study of blood T cell repertoires in COVID-19. Here immunoSEQ multiplex PCR was the method, and the copy in TCRdb shows in-frame clones only, minus some. The sample has over 250,000 clones; about 87% are singletons. The sequenced material came from peripheral blood. The receptor set was obtained from a woman aged 45-59 years with COVID-19, enrolled during active disease.

This chain links TRBV6-2 or TRBV6-3 with TRBJ2-1, with 12 bases fitting TRBD2. The J segment lost 3 bases and the V segment lost 0 bases, leaving 3 bases of the junction unmatched. The CDR3 loop spans 17 amino acids. The V gene's germline CDR1 is MNHEY and CDR2 SVGEGT. CDR3 DNA: TGTGCCAGCAGTTACTCCGGACTAGCGGGATTCTACAATGAGCAGTTCTTC. This gives the protein CASSYSGLAGFYNEQFF.

V usage is TRBV27 and J usage is TRBJ2-7; D unclear. The CDR3 loop spans 14 amino acids. CDR1 and CDR2 from the germline V gene are MNHEY and SMNVEV (reference sequence). V was clipped by 4 bases and J by 4 bases, with 14 bases between them. CDR3 in amino acids: CASSSQLRLYEQYF. The CDR3 coding sequence is TGTGCCAGCAGTTCCCAACTCAGACTTTACGAGCAGTACTTC.

The chain employs TRBV21-1 and TRBJ1-1; the listed D gene, TRBD1, was not tested against the DNA. TRBV21-1 constitutes a pseudogene. This CDR3 is built from 14 residues. The CDR3 loop reads CASNQTGPNTEAFF. CDR3 DNA sequence: TGTGCCAGCAACCAGACAGGGCCGAACACTGAAGCTTTCTTT.

The gene calls are TRBV11-2 and TRBJ1-2, with 9 bases aligning to TRBD1. CDR1 and CDR2 (germline): SGHAT, FQNNGV. This CDR3 has 14 amino acids. V was pared by 5 bases and J by 2 bases, with 3 bases of the junction left unmatched. CDR3 nucleotide sequence: TGTGCCAGCAGCCAAGGACAGGGGAACTATGGCTACACCTTC. Its protein product is CASSQGQGNYGYTF.

This chain joins TRBV28 and TRBJ2-5, with 11 bases lining up with TRBD1. This CDR3 spans 15 amino acids. V gave up 3 bases and J gave up 4 bases; unmatched junction bases: 4. CDR1 is MDHEN, CDR2 SYDVKM, per germline. CDR3 DNA: TGTGCCAGCAGTTTCGGGGGGACAGGGGGAGAGACCCAGTACTTC. Protein product: CASSFGGTGGETQYF. Looking up the rest from reference TRBV28 and TRBJ2-5 gives the full variable domain: DVKVTQSSRYLVKRTGEKVFLECVQDMDHENMFWYRQDPGLGLRLIYFSYDVKMKEKGDIPEGYSVSREKKERFSLILESASTNQTSMYLCASSFGGTGGETQYFGPGTRLLVL.

The J gene is TRBJ2-7, the V gene TRBV6-5, with a tentative D call TRBD1 (5 bases). The germline V and J ends were trimmed by 2 bases and 7 bases, with 12 bases remaining between them. The CDR3 spans 13 residues. Germline loops: CDR1 MNHEY, CDR2 SVGAGI. Here the CDR3 DNA reads TGTGCCAGCAGTTACAGGGTGGGGCGGGAGCAGTACTTC. Residues: CASSYRVGREQYF.

The count of this clone is one. The chain is built from TRBV19 and TRBJ2-7; 13 bases agree with TRBD2. The V segment lost 4 bases and the J segment 2 bases; nucleotides outside the gene matches: 5. Germline CDR1 LNHDA, CDR2 SQIVND (reference sequence). The CDR3 runs 16 residues. DNA of the CDR3: TGTGCCAGTAGTAGCCGTACTAGCGGGAGGGCCTACGAGCAGTACTTC. Protein sequence: CASSSRTSGRAYEQYF.

The V gene is TRBV6-5, the J gene TRBJ2-7, with 8 bases identical to TRBD2. CDR3 length: 15 residues. V was pared by 3 bases and J by 6 bases, with 10 bases of the junction left unmatched. Germline V lookup: CDR1 MNHEY, CDR2 SVGAGI. CDR3 nucleotides: TGTGCCAGCAGTTATGGCGGGGGGCGATCAGGCGAGCAGTACTTC. Amino acid sequence: CASSYGGGRSGEQYF.

The chain employs TRBV25-1 and TRBJ2-1; D unresolved. This CDR3 comprises 15 residues. Germline V gene lookup returns CDR1 MGHDK and CDR2 SYGVNS. V shed 0 bases and J shed 5 bases, with 11 bases lying between them. In DNA form, the CDR3 reads TGTGCCAGCAGTGAATACCGCCGACGGGACAATGAGCAGTTCTTC. It encodes CASSEYRRRDNEQFF. Full variable domain (rest looked up from reference TRBV25-1 and TRBJ2-1): EADIYQTPRYLVIGTGKKITLECSQTMGHDKMYWYQQDPGMELHLIHYSYGVNSTEKGDLSSESTVSRIRTEHFPLTLESARPSHTSQYLCASSEYRRRDNEQFFGPGTRLTVL.

The J gene is TRBJ2-7, the V gene TRBV7-9; 12 bases are a match to TRBD2. V shed 2 bases, J shed 2 bases, and the junction held 7 bases outside the gene matches. The CDR3 spans 17 residues. Germline-derived CDR1 and CDR2 are SEHNR and FQNEAQ (reference sequence). CDR3 bases: TGTGCCAGCAGCTTACAGAGGCTAGCGGGAGGGACCTACGAGCAGTACTTC. This codes for CASSLQRLAGGTYEQYF.

The chain employs TRBV6-5 and TRBJ1-3; D may be TRBD1 (5 bases). Looked up from germline, CDR1 is MNHEY and CDR2 is SVGAGI. This CDR3 is 14 amino acids long. V gave up 0 bases and J gave up 5 bases, with 8 bases separating them. The CDR3: CASSYSGQRNTIYF. In nucleotides, the CDR3 is TGTGCCAGCAGTTACTCGGGGCAGCGAAACACCATATATTTT.

A single count supports this clone. The rearrangement uses TRBV27 and TRBJ2-1, with 9 bases fitting TRBD2. The trim removed 8 bases at V and 7 bases at J, leaving 12 bases unmatched. CDR1 is MNHEY, CDR2 SMNVEV, per germline (reference sequence). This CDR3 is 15 amino acids long. CDR3 protein: CASAPGGGRGNEQFF. The CDR3 nucleotides read TGTGCCAGCGCTCCTGGCGGCGGGAGGGGGAATGAGCAGTTCTTC.

The chain is built from TRBV6-5 and TRBJ1-6; D might be TRBD1 (5 bases). V lost 1 base to trimming and J lost 9 bases, with 13 bases between them. The CDR3 extends over 15 amino acids. Germline lookup yields CDR1 MNHEY and CDR2 SVGAGI. The CDR3 DNA is TGTGCCAGCAGTTACTGGGGCCTTGGCGGTTCACCCCTCCACTTT. Translation: CASSYWGLGGSPLHF.

This clone was observed a handful of times. This chain joins TRBV5-1 and TRBJ2-2; 7 bases match TRBD1. The CDR3 length is 15 residues. Germline CDR1 SGHRS, CDR2 YFSETQ. J gave up 3 bases and V 4 bases, and 6 bases lay outside the gene matches. The CDR3 reads CASSRGQEDTGELFF. The CDR3 bases are TGCGCCAGCAGCCGCGGACAGGAAGACACCGGGGAGCTGTTTTTT.

This rearrangement joins TRBV19 to TRBJ2-7; no clear D. Between the trimmed V and J ends, which lost 1 base and 2 bases, there was a span of 9 bases. This CDR3 region has 14 residues. CDR1 is LNHDA and CDR2 is SQIVND in the germline V gene (reference sequence). CDR3 coding DNA: TGTGCCAGTAGTATAGGTCAGGTAGCCTACGAGCAGTACTTC. Its translation is CASSIGQVAYEQYF. The complete variable domain, with remaining parts taken from reference TRBV19 and TRBJ2-7, reads DGGITQSPKYLFRKEGQNVTLSCEQNLNHDAMYWYRQDPGQGLRLIYYSQIVNDFQKGDIAEGYSVSREKKESFPLTVTSAQKNPTAFYLCASSIGQVAYEQYFGPGTRLTVT.

The V gene is TRBV11-2, the J gene TRBJ1-4; the D gene is possibly TRBD1 (5 bases). There are 15 residues in the CDR3. Trimming took off 0 bases at V and 8 bases at J, with 13 bases between the two ends. Germline V gene lookup returns CDR1 SGHAT and CDR2 FQNNGV. The CDR3 loop reads CASSLEGREGEKLFF. CDR3 in DNA: TGTGCCAGCAGCTTAGAGGGCAGGGAGGGGGAAAAACTGTTTTTT.

This chain connects TRBV6-2 or TRBV6-3 to TRBJ1-1; 9 positions match TRBD1. The CDR3 extends over 17 amino acids. J lost 5 bases, V lost 4 bases, and 14 bases had no gene match. CDR1 and CDR2 (germline): MNHEY, SVGEGT. CDR3 nucleotides: TGTGCCAGCAGTTCTACAGGGGGCGCAGTCAGAAGAACTGAAGCTTTCTTT. Translated: CASSSTGGAVRRTEAFF.

The chain combines TRBV6-6 with TRBJ2-7; TRBD1 aligns across 11 bases. V shed 2 bases and J 6 bases; nucleotides not matched to a gene: 6. CDR1 and CDR2 from the germline V gene are MNHNY and SVGAGI (reference sequence). CDR3 size: 15 residues. The CDR3 protein is CASSYHRDRGAEQYF. The CDR3 DNA follows: TGTGCCAGCAGTTACCACCGGGACAGGGGGGCCGAGCAGTACTTC.

CDR3 coding DNA: TGTGCCAGCAGCCAAAGGAGGAATTCACCCCTCCACTTT. Its protein product is CASSQRRNSPLHF. This chain links TRBV3-1 (or the pseudogene TRBV3-2) with TRBJ1-6; D gene unclear. This CDR3 contains 13 residues. CDR1 and CDR2 (germline): LGHDT, YNNKEL (reference sequence). Trimming cost V 2 bases and J 7 bases, with 6 bases left between them.

This chain uses TRBV19 with TRBJ2-6; 7 positions match TRBD1. The length of the CDR3 is 19 residues. Losses at the gene ends were 1 base for V and 0 bases for J; bases not matched to a gene: 9. Germline loops: CDR1 LNHDA, CDR2 SQIVND (reference sequence). This CDR3 reads CASSIGRRGGNSGANVLTF. As DNA, the CDR3 is TGTGCCAGTAGTATAGGGCGTCGAGGGGGCAACTCTGGGGCCAACGTCCTGACTTTC. The complete variable domain, with remaining parts taken from reference TRBV19 and TRBJ2-6, reads DGGITQSPKYLFRKEGQNVTLSCEQNLNHDAMYWYRQDPGQGLRLIYYSQIVNDFQKGDIAEGYSVSREKKESFPLTVTSAQKNPTAFYLCASSIGRRGGNSGANVLTFGAGSRLTVL.

This chain uses TRBV6-2 or TRBV6-3 with TRBJ2-5; TRBD2 matches at 12 bases. V dropped 6 bases and J dropped 4; count of bases not matched to a gene: 6. The CDR3 is 15 amino acids. Germline loops: CDR1 MNHEY, CDR2 SVGEGT. CDR3 amino acids: CASSGGLAGRETQYF. DNA for the CDR3: TGTGCCAGCAGCGGCGGACTAGCGGGACGAGAGACCCAGTACTTC.

This chain uses TRBV29-1 with TRBJ1-1, with D uncertain. The ends were cut back, 3 bases at V and 4 bases at J, with 9 bases in the middle. Germline CDR1 is SQVTM and CDR2 is ANQGSEA. The CDR3 has 12 amino acids. In DNA, the CDR3 is TGCAGCGTTGATATGTATAGCACTGAAGCTTTCTTT. It yields the protein CSVDMYSTEAFF.

This clone was seen more than once but under ten times. V is TRBV11-3 and J is TRBJ1-3; 8 nucleotides align to TRBD1. The V gene's germline CDR1 is SGHNT and CDR2 YENEEA. This CDR3 contains 17 residues. Unmatched junction bases numbered 8, after V lost 1 base and J lost 3 bases. The CDR3 region has the DNA TGTGCCAGCAGCTTAGGGGCTGGGACAGGAATTGGAAACACCATATATTTT. Its protein is CASSLGAGTGIGNTIYF. The variable domain in full, completed from reference TRBV11-3 and TRBJ1-3, reads EAGVVQSPRYKIIEKKQPVAFWCNPISGHNTLYWYLQNLGQGPELLIRYENEEAVDDSQLPKDRFSAERLKGVDSTLKIQPAELGDSAVYLCASSLGAGTGIGNTIYFGEGSWLTVV.

The CDR3 loop is CASSQEPGLAVDEQFF. CDR3 bases: TGTGCCAGCAGCCAAGAACCGGGACTAGCGGTAGATGAGCAGTTCTTC. This sequence joins TRBV4-2 and TRBJ2-1; 11 positions match TRBD2. V shed 0 bases and J 8 bases; nucleotides not matched to a gene: 6. This CDR3 is built from 16 residues. The germline V gene encodes CDR1 LGHNA and CDR2 YNFKEQ.

The chain joins TRBV23-1 to TRBJ2-7; 9 bases line up with TRBD1. TRBV23-1 is classed as an ORF, of uncertain function. Unmatched junction bases numbered 8, after V lost 0 bases and J lost 5 bases. There are 16 residues in the CDR3. The chain's CDR3 is CASSQSIRDRVDEQYF. CDR3 DNA: TGCGCCAGCAGTCAATCGATTAGGGACAGGGTTGACGAGCAGTACTTC.

The CDR3 nucleotides read TGTGCCAGCAGCCGGGACAGCGACGTAGATACGCAGTATTTT. Translated, it gives CASSRDSDVDTQYF. The chain combines TRBV6-4 with TRBJ2-3, with 7 bases matching TRBD1. Per germline, CDR1 MRHNA and CDR2 SNTAGT. Unmatched junction bases numbered 8, after V lost 6 bases and J lost 5 bases. The CDR3 runs 14 residues.

The V and J genes are TRBV10-3 and TRBJ2-6; D is perhaps TRBD1 (6 bases). V was trimmed by 6 bases and J by 4 bases, leaving 13 bases between them. Per the germline V gene, CDR1 is ENHRY and CDR2 is SYGVKD. The CDR3 is made up of 15 amino acids. In nucleotides, the CDR3 is TGTGCCATCAGCGCACAGGGAGCCGGGGCCAACGTCCTGACTTTC. Translated, it gives CAISAQGAGANVLTF.

Comment on this clone: One junction end disagrees with the germline gene, perhaps due to a read error. Other DNA sequences of this sample code for an identical CDR3. The rearrangement joins TRBV6-6 to TRBJ1-4, with 7 positions matching TRBD1. This CDR3 is 16 amino acids long. CDR1 is MNHNY and CDR2 is SVGAGI in the germline V gene (reference sequence). CDR3 DNA: TGCGCCAGCAGTTACCCCCAGGGGGCAACTAATGAAAAACTGTTTTTT. This sequence encodes CASSYPQGATNEKLFF.